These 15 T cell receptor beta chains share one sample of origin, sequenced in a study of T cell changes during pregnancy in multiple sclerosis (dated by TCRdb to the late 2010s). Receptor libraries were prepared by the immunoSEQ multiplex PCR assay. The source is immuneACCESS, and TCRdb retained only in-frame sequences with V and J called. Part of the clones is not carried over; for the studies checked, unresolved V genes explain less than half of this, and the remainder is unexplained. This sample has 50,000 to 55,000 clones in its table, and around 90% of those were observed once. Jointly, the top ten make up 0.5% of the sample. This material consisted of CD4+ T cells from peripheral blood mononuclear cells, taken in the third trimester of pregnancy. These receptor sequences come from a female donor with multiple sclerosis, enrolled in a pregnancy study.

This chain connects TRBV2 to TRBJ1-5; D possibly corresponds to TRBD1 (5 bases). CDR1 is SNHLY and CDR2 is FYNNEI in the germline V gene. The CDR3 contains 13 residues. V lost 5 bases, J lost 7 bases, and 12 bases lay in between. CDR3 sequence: CASSRQGLQPQHF. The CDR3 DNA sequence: TGTGCCAGCAGTCGCCAGGGTTTGCAGCCCCAGCATTTT.

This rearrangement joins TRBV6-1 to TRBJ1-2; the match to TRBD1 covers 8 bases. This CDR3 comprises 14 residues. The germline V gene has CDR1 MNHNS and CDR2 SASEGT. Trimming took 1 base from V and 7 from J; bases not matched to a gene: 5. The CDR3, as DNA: TGTGCCAGCAGTGAAGTAGACAGGGGTCCTGGCTACACCTTC. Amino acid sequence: CASSEVDRGPGYTF.

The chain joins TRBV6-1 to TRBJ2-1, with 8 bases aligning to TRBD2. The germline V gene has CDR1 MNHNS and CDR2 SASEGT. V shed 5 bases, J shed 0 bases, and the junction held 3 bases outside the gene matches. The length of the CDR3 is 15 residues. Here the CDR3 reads CASSTSGVSYNEQFF. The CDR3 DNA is TGTGCCAGCAGTACTAGCGGAGTCTCCTACAATGAGCAGTTCTTC.

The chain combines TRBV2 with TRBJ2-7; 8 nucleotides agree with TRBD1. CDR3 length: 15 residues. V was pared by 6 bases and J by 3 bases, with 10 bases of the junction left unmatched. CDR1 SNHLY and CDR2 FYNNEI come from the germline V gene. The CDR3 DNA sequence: TGTGCCAGCAGGCTCGACAGGGGACCCCACTACGAGCAGTACTTC. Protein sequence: CASRLDRGPHYEQYF.

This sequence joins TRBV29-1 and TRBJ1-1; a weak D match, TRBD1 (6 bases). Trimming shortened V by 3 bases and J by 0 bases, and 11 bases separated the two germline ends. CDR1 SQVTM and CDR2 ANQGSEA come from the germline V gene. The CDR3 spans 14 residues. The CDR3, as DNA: TGCAGCGTTGAGGGGGCAGGGGTGAACACTGAAGCTTTCTTT. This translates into CSVEGAGVNTEAFF.

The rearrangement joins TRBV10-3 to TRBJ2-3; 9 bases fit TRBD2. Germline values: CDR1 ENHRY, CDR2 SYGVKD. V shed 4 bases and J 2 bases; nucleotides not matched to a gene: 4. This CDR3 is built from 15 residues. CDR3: CAISAGTSPTDTQYF. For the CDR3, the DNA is TGTGCCATCAGTGCCGGGACTAGCCCCACAGATACGCAGTATTTT.

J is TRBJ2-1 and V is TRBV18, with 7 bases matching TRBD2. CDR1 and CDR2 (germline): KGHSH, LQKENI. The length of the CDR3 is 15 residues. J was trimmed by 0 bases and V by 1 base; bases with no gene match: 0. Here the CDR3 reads CASSPRGGSYNEQFF. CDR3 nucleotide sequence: TGTGCCAGCTCACCACGGGGGGGCTCCTACAATGAGCAGTTCTTC.

CDR3 protein: CASSLDLQGGSQHF. The CDR3 DNA reads as TGTGCCAGCAGCTTAGATCTCCAGGGAGGATCCCAGCATTTT. The chain links TRBV11-2 to TRBJ1-5; tentative D call: TRBD1 (5 bases). CDR1 SGHAT and CDR2 FQNNGV come from the germline V gene. The V gene lost 0 bases and the J gene lost 11 bases, with 14 bases spanning the gap. This CDR3 has 14 amino acids. The variable domain in full, with the rest retrieved from reference TRBV11-2 and TRBJ1-5, is EAGVAQSPRYKIIEKRQSVAFWCNPISGHATLYWYQQILGQGPKLLIQFQNNGVVDDSQLPKDRFSAERLKGVDSTLKIQPAKLEDSAVYLCASSLDLQGGSQHFGDGTRLSIL.

The CDR3 nucleotides read TGCGCCAGCAGCTTGGGAGACTACACAGATACGCAGTATTTT. The encoded protein is CASSLGDYTDTQYF. This chain connects TRBV5-1 to TRBJ2-3, with D maybe TRBD2 (5 bases). The germline V gene encodes CDR1 SGHRS and CDR2 YFSETQ. V was shortened by 0 bases and J by 2 bases, with 7 bases between the two germline ends. The CDR3 length is 14 residues.

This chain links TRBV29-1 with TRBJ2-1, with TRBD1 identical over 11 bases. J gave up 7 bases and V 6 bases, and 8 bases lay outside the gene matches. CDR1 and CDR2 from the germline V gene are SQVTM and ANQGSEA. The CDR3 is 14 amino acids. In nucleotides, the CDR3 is TGCAGCGTCCTGGGACAGGGGGTTACGAATGAGCAGTTCTTC. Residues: CSVLGQGVTNEQFF.

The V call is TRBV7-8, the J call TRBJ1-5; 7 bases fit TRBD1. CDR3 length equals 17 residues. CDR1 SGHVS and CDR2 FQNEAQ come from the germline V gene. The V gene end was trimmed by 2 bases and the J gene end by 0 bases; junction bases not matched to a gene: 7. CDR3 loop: CASSLLRQGDSNQPQHF. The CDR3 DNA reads TGTGCCAGCAGCTTATTAAGACAGGGCGATAGCAATCAGCCCCAGCATTTT.

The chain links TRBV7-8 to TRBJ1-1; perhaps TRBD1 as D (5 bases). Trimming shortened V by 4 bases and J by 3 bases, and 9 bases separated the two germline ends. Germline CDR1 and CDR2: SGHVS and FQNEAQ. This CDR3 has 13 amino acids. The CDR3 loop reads CASSWGVDTEAFF. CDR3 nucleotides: TGTGCCAGCAGCTGGGGGGTAGACACTGAAGCTTTCTTT.

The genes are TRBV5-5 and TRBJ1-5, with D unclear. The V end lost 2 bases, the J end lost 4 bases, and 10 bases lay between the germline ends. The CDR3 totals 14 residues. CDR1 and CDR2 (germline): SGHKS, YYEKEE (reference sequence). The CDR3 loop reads CASSFLTGNQPQHF. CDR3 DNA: TGTGCCAGCAGCTTCCTTACGGGTAATCAGCCCCAGCATTTT.

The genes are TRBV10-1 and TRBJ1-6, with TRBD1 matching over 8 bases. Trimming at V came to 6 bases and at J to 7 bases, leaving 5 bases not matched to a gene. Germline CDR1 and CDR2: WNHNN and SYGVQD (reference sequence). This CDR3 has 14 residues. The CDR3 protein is CASRPGTGNSPLHF. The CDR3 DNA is TGCGCCAGCAGGCCCGGGACAGGAAATTCACCCCTCCACTTT.

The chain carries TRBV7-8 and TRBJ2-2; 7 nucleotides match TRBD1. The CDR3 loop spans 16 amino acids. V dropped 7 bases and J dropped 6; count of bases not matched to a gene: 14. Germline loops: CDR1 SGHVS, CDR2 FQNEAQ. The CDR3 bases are TGTGCCAGCACCCGACGACAGGGTCGAATGGCCGGGGAGCTGTTTTTT. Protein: CASTRRQGRMAGELFF.